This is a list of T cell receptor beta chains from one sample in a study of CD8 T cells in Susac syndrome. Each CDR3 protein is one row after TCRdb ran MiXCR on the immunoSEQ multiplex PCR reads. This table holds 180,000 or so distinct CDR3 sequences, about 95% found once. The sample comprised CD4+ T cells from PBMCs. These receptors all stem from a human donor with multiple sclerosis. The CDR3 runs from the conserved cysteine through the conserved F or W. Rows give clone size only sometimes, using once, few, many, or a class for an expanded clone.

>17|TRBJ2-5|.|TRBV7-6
CASSLALRDRGLETQYF
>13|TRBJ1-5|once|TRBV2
CASRSQVMQPQHF
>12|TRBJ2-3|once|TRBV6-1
CATSWGTDTQYF
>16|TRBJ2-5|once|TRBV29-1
CSVEEAARLYQETQYF
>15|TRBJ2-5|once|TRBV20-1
CSARAWSGTGETQYF
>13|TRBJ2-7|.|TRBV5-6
CASSLWQGDEQYF
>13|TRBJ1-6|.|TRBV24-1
CATSGGERSPLHF
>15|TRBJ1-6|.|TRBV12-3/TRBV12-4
CASSSGQGHNSPLHF
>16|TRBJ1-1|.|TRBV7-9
CASSLGTVLVNTEAFF
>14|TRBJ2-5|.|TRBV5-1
CASSFGQGQETQYF
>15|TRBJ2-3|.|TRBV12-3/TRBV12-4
CASSFSGQGEDTQYF
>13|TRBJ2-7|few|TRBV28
CASSLWRGYEQYF
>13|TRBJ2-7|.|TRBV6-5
CASKAGRAYEQYF
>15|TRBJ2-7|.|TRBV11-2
CASSSGRLSSYEQYF
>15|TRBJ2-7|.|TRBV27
CASSPLGGEAYEQYF
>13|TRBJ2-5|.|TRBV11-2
CASNTYREETQYF
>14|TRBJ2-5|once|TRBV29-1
CSVASRTSGETQYF
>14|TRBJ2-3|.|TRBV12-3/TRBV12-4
CASTLGGGTYTQYF
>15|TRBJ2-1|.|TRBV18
CASSPLQGGYNEQFF
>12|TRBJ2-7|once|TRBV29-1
CSVGDKTYEQYF
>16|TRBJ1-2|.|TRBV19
CASSIGALTSNYGYTF
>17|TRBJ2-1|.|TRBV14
CASSQDIRRRTHNEQFF
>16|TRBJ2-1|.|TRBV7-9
CASSPGVAMNGGLPFF
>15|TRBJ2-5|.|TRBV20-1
CSATGTSGSWETQYF
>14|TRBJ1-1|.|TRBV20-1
CSASVRRVDTEAFF
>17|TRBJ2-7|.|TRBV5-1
CASSLDQRVTPSYEQYF
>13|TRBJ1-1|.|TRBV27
CASSYGLNTEAFF
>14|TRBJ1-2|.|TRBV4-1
CASSQDGTVYGYTF
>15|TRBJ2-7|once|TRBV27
CASSLPRQGLGEQYF
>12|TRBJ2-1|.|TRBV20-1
CSGAQSNNEQFF